The source of this T cell receptor (beta chain) is a study of vaccination effects on CD4 cells after COVID-19. About the research overall: A few million PBMC were placed in each well, which was supplemented with roughly 9.1 IU/ml IL-2 and approximately 9.2 ug/ml peptides. Overall study results and limits: The authors studied few convalescent patients and collected no early post-infection timepoints. After vaccination of healthy people, only 1 of 255 vaccine-induced clones cross-reacted with common cold coronaviruses.

Regarding this clone: What it binds is not known.

Data came from immunoSEQ multiplex PCR; TCRdb stores just in-frame clones and leaves some out. The sample has over 45,000 clones; 65% to 80% are singletons. Following 10 days of culture, CD4+ T cells were isolated. Fresh IL-2-containing medium replaced half the medium on days 3 and 7. Germline-derived CDR1 and CDR2 are MNHEY and SVGEGT. Between the trimmed V and J ends, which lost 4 bases and 4 bases, there was a span of 10 bases. The length of the CDR3 is 13 residues. This TCR was recovered from a human donor who received a COVID-19 vaccine. The source was CD4+ T cells from PBMCs cultured without peptide, collected before COVID-19 vaccination. The genes are TRBV6-2 or TRBV6-3 and TRBJ2-5; D not resolved. Written as DNA, the CDR3 is TGTGCCAGCAGTTCTTTCACGCGAGAGACCCAGTACTTC. Protein sequence: CASSSFTRETQYF.